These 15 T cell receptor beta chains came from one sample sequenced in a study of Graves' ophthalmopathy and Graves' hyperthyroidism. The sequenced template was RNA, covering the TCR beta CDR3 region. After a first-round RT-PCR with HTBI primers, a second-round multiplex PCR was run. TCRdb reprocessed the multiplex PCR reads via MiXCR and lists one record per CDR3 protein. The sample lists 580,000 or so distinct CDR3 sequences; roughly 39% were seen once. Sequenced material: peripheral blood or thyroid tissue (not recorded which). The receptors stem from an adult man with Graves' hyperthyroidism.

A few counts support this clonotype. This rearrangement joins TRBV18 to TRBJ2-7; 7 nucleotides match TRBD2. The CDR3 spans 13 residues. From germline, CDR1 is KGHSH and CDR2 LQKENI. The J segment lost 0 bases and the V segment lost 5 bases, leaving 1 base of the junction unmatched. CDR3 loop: CASSSGASYEQYF. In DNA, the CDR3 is TGTGCCAGCTCAAGCGGGGCCTCCTACGAGCAGTACTTC.

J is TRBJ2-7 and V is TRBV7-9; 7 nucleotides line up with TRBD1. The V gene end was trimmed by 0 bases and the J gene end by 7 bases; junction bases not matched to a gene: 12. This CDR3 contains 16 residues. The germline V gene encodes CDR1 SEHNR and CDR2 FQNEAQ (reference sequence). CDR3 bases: TGTGCCAGCAGCTTAGCGCACCTAGCAGGGGGATATGAGCAGTACTTC. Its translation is CASSLAHLAGGYEQYF.

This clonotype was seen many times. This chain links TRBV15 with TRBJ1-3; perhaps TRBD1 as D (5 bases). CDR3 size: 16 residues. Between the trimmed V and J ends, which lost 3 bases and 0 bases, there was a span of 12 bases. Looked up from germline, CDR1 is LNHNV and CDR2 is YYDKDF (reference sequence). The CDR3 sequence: CATSRADSISGNTIYF. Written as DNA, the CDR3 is TGTGCCACCAGCAGGGCCGACAGCATCTCTGGAAACACCATATATTTT.

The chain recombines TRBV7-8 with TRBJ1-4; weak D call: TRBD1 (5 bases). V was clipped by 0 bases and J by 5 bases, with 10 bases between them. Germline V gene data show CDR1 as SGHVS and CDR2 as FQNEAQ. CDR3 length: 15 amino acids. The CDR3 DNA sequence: TGTGCCAGCAGCTTAGCGGGGACTGCAAATGAAAAACTGTTTTTT. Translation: CASSLAGTANEKLFF. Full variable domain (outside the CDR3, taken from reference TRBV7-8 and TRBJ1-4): GAGVSQSPRYKVAKRGQDVALRCDPISGHVSLFWYQQALGQGPEFLTYFQNEAQLDKSGLPSDRFFAERPEGSVSTLKIQRTQQEDSAVYLCASSLAGTANEKLFFGSGTQLSVL.

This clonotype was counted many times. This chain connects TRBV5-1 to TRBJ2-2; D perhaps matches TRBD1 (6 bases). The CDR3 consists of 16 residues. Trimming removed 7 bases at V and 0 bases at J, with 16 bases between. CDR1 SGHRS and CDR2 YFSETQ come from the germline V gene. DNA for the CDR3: TGCGCCAGCTACCGGGACACTTCATCGAACACCGGGGAGCTGTTTTTT. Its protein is CASYRDTSSNTGELFF. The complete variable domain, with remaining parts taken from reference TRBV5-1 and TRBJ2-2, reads KAGVTQTPRYLIKTRGQQVTLSCSPISGHRSVSWYQQTPGQGLQFLFEYFSETQRNKGNFPGRFSGRQFSNSRSEMNVSTLELGDSALYLCASYRDTSSNTGELFFGEGSRLTVL.

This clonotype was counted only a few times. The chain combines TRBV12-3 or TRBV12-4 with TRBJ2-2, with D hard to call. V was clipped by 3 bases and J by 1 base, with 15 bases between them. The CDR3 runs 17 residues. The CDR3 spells CASSFGVTALNTGELFF. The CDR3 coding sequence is TGTGCCAGCAGTTTTGGAGTGACGGCACTGAACACCGGGGAGCTGTTTTTT.

CDR3 bases: TGTGCCAGCACCTCAGGACAGGATAGTGGCTACACCTTC. Amino acid sequence: CASTSGQDSGYTF. The V call is TRBV28, the J call TRBJ1-2; 7 bases map to TRBD1. This CDR3 spans 13 amino acids. Germline V gene lookup returns CDR1 MDHEN and CDR2 SYDVKM. The V and J ends lost 7 bases and 7 bases, in that order; junction bases with no gene match: 9.

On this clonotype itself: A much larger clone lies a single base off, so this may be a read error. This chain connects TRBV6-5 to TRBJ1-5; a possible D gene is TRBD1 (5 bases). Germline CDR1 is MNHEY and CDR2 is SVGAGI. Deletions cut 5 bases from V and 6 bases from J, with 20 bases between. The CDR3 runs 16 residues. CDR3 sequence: CASSTKGVGVGQPQHF. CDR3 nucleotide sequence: TGTGCCAGCAGTACCAAAGGGGTGGGAGTGGGTCAGCCCCAGCATTTT.

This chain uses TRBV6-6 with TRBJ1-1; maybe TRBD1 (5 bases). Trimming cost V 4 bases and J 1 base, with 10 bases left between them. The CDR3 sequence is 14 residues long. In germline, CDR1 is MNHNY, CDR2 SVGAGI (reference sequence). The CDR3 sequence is CASSFNTGNTEAFF. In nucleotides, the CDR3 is TGTGCCAGCAGTTTTAATACAGGGAACACTGAAGCTTTCTTT.

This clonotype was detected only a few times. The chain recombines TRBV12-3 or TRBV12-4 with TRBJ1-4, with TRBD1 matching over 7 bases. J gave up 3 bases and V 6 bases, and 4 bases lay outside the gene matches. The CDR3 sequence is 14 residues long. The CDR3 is CASSKGASNEKLFF. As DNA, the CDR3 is TGTGCCAGCAGCAAGGGGGCGTCTAATGAAAAACTGTTTTTT.

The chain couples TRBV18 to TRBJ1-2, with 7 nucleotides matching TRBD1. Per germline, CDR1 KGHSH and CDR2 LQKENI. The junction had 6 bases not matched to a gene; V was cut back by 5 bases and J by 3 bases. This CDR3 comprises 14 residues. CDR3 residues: CASSTYRGDYGYTF. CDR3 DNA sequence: TGTGCCAGCTCAACCTACAGGGGAGACTATGGCTACACCTTC.

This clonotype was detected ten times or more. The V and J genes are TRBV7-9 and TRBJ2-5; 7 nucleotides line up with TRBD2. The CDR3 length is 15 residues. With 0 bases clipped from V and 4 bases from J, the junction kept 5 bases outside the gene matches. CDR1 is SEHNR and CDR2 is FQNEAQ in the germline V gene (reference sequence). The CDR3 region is CASSLARGVTETQYF. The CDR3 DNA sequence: TGTGCCAGCAGCTTAGCACGGGGGGTTACAGAGACCCAGTACTTC.

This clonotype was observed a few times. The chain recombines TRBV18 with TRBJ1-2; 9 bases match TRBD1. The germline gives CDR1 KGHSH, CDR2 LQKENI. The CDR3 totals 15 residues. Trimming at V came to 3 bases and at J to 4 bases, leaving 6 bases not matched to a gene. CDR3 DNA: TGTGCCAGCTCACCCCGACAGGGGGGGAGCTATGGCTACACCTTC. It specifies CASSPRQGGSYGYTF.

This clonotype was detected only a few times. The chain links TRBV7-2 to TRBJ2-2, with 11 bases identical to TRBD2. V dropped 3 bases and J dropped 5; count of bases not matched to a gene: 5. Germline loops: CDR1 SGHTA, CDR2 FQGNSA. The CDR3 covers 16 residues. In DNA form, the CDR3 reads TGTGCCAGCAGCTTGTATAGCGGGGGGGGGACCGGGGAGCTGTTTTTT. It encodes CASSLYSGGGTGELFF.

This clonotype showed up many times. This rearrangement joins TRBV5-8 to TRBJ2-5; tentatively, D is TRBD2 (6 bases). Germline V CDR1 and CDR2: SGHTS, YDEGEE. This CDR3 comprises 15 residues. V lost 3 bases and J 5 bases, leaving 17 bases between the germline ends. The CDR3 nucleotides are TGTGCCAGCAGCTCCGGACTGGAGGGACGGGAGACCCAGTACTTC. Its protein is CASSSGLEGRETQYF.